The sequence of this TCR beta chain was determined in a study of OX40 agonist ivuxolimab in advanced cancers. Looking at the study overall: The costimulatory receptor OX40 (CD134) was targeted by ivuxolimab, a fully human IgG2 agonistic monoclonal antibody. The paper covers the monotherapy dose-escalation part of the phase I ivuxolimab trial, which included N ≈ 57 patients. Among the 50 to 55 dose-escalation patients, around 20 had hepatocellular carcinoma, roughly 15 melanoma, 9 renal cell carcinoma and 9 head and neck cancer. In the dose-escalation cohort, 82.7% of patients were male, and the mean age was approximately 60 years, with a range of about 23 to 85. Three dose-escalation patients achieved partial responses, one with hepatocellular carcinoma and two with cutaneous melanoma. The point of sequencing TCRbeta in the periphery was to test whether ivuxolimab changed TCR sequence diversity and drove clonal T-cell expansion. Intravenous ivuxolimab was administered to patients every 2 weeks at six dose levels: 0.01, 0.1, 0.3, 1.5, 3 and 10 mg/kg. Patients were allowed to have had prior anti-PD-1, anti-PD-L1 or anti-CTLA-4 therapy, and approximately 40% of the dose-escalation patients had previously received checkpoint inhibitors.

Patients with a history of autoimmune disease or receiving systemic immunosuppression were excluded from the trial. In every dose cohort, peripheral blood was drawn for TCR sequencing at baseline, cycle 4 day 1, and cycle 7 day 1. Samples were obtained from an open-label, multicenter, first-in-human phase I dose-escalation trial of ivuxolimab. Adults with locally advanced or metastatic head and neck squamous cell, hepatocellular, melanoma or renal cell carcinoma were enrolled in the trial. Before TCR sequencing, CD4+ and CD8+ T cells were separately sorted from peripheral blood. Concerning this clone itself: What antigen it recognizes has not been identified. No qualities accompany the bases; no much larger clone lies one base away.

The junction carries 6 bases between V and J, which are trimmed by 1 base and 0 bases respectively. The CDR3 measures 14 amino acids from cysteine to phenylalanine. The kept DNA is CDR3 alone, 42 bases in frame from the first base. Reading the germline V gene gives CDR1 MGHRA and CDR2 YSYEKL. The study at large found these results: Low levels of normalized T-cell clonal expansion were also shown by some nonresponding patients. After ivuxolimab, expanded clones were on average more numerous among CD8+ T cells than among CD4+ T cells. Clonal expansion of both CD4+ and CD8+ blood T cells was observed from baseline to week 6 at doses 0.1 to 3.0 mg/kg. In the 0.1-3.0 mg/kg groups, partial responders had among the lowest normalized peripheral clonal expansion, particularly in CD8+ T cells. Antigen specificity was not determined for the clonally expanded peripheral T cells.

Genomic DNA was extracted from sorted cells for sequencing of the TCRbeta CDR3 region. TCRbeta CDR3 regions were sequenced using the immunoSEQ Assay. Not all clones reach the TCRdb copy of this immuneACCESS table, which keeps in-frame sequences only. Checked studies attribute under half of the gap to unresolved V genes and leave the rest unexplained. Across this sample there are some 25,000 clones, with about 85% seen only once. The ten largest account for 33% of the sample. This sample comprised CD4+ or CD8+ T cells sorted from blood, obtained in a trial of the OX40 agonist ivuxolimab. The TCR was taken from an adult with an advanced solid tumor such as melanoma, head and neck, liver or kidney cancer. The rearrangement joined TRBV4-1 to TRBJ1-1; the D gene remains uncertain. The CDR3 reads as follows: CASSQGGLNTEAFF. The sequenced DNA is TGCGCCAGCAGCCAAGGGGGTCTGAACACTGAAGCTTTCTTT.